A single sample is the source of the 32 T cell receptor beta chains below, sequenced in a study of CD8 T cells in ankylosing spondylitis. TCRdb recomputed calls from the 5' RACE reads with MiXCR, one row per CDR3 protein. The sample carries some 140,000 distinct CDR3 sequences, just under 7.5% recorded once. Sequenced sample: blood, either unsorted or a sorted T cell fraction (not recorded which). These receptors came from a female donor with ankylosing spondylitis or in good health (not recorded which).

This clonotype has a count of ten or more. CDR3 in DNA: TGTGCCAGCAGTGAAGCGCCAGGTTCACCCCTCCACTTT. Translated, it gives CASSEAPGSPLHF. The chain couples TRBV2 to TRBJ1-6, with no clear D. The germline V gene encodes CDR1 SNHLY and CDR2 FYNNEI. V was trimmed by 0 bases and J by 9 bases, leaving 6 bases between them. The CDR3 length is 13 residues.

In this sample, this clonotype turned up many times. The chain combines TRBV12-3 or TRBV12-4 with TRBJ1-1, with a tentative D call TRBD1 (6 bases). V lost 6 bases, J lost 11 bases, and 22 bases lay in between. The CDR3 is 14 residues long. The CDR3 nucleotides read TGTGCCAGCAGCACGCCTCCGGACAGACAAATGGCTTTCTTT. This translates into CASSTPPDRQMAFF.

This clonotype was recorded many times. CDR3 region: CSARGGGENSPLHF. CDR3 DNA: TGCAGTGCCAGGGGCGGGGGCGAGAATTCACCCCTCCACTTT. This rearrangement joins TRBV20-1 to TRBJ1-6, with D possibly TRBD1 on 6 matching bases. This CDR3 has 14 residues. Trimming took off 6 bases at V and 7 bases at J, with 16 bases between the two ends. CDR1 and CDR2 (germline): DFQATT, SNEGSKA (reference sequence).

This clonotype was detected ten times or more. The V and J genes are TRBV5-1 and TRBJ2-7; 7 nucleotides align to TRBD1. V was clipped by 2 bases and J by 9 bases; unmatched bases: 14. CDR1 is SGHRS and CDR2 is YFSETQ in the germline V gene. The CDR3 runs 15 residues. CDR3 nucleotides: TGCGCCAGCAGCTTCGGACAGGCCTTTCCTGATATGCAGTACTTC. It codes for CASSFGQAFPDMQYF.

CDR3 DNA: TGTGCCAGCAGTTTAGGGATTGAGCAGTACTTC. Protein: CASSLGIEQYF. The chain has TRBV12-3 or TRBV12-4 and TRBJ2-7; D is unclear. V lost 1 base to trimming and J lost 7 bases, with 5 bases between them. The CDR3 is 11 amino acids.

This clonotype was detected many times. The chain's CDR3 is CASSHPASDRDTEAFF. DNA of the CDR3: TGTGCCAGCAGCCATCCAGCCTCCGACAGGGACACTGAAGCTTTCTTT. The V and J genes are TRBV3-1 and TRBJ1-1, with TRBD1 matching 7 bases. This CDR3 comprises 16 residues. The ends lost 3 bases at V and 3 bases at J; junction bases unmatched: 10. Germline CDR1 is LGHDT and CDR2 is YNNKEL (reference sequence).

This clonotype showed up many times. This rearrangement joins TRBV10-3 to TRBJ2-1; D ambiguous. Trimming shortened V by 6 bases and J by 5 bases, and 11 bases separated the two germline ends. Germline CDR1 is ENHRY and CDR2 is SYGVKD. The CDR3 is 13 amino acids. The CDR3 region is CAIRSPDHNEQFF. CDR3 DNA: TGTGCCATCAGGTCTCCGGACCACAATGAGCAGTTCTTC.

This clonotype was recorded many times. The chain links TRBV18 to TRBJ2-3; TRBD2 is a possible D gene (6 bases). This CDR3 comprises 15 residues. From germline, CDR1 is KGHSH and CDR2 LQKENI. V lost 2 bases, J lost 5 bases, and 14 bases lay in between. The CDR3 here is CASSPRKGGEDTQYF. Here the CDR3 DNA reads TGTGCCAGCTCACCAAGAAAGGGCGGGGAAGATACGCAGTATTTT.

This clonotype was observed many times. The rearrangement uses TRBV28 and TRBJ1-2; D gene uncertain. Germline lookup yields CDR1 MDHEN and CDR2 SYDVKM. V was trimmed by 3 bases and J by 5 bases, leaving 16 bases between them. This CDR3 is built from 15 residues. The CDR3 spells CASSFSGPHRYGYTF. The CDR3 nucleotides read TGTGCCAGCAGTTTCTCGGGCCCCCATCGATATGGCTACACCTTC.

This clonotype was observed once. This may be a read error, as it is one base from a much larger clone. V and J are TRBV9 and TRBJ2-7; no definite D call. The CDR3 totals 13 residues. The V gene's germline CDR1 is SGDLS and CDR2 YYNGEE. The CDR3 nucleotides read TGTGCCAGCAGCGCCGACGGGTCCTACCAGCAGTACTTC. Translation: CASSADGSYQQYF.

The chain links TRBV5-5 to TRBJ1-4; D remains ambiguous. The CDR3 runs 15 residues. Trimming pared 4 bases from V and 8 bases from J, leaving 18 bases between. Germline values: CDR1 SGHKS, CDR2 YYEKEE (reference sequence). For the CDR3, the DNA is TGTGCCAGCAGCCTGGACTGGGCAGGCCAAGAAAAACTGTTTTTT. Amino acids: CASSLDWAGQEKLFF.

The CDR3: CASSSPPLETQYF. CDR3 in DNA: TGTGCCAGCAGCTCGCCCCCTTTGGAGACCCAGTACTTC. V usage is TRBV7-1 and J usage is TRBJ2-5; D is ambiguous. TRBV7-1 is assigned to the ORF class and has an uncertain function. V was shortened by 3 bases and J by 5 bases, with 10 bases between the two germline ends. This CDR3 has 13 residues.

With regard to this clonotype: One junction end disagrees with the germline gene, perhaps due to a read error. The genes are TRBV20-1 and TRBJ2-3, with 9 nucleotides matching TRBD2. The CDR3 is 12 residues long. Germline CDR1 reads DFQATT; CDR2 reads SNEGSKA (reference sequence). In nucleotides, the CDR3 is TGCATTGCTAGCGGGGACACAGATACGCAGTATTTT. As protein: CIASGDTDTQYF.

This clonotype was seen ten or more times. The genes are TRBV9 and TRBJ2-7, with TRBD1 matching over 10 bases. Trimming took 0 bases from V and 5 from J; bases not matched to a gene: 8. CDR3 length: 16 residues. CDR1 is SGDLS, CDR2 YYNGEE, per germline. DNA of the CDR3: TGTGCCAGCAGCGTAGCCGAGGGACAGGGGATCCACGAGCAGTACTTC. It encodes CASSVAEGQGIHEQYF.

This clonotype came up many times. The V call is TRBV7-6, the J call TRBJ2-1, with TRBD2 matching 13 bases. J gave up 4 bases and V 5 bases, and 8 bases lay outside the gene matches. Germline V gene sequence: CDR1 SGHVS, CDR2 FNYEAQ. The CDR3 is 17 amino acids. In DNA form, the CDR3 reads TGTGCCAGCAGCCCTACTAGCGGGGGGGCGGGGTACAATGAGCAGTTCTTC. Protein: CASSPTSGGAGYNEQFF.

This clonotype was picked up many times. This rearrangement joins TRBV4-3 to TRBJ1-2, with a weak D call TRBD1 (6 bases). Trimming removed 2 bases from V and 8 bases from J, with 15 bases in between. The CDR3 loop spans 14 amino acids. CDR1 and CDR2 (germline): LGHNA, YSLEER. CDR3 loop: CASSQTGSYGGYTF. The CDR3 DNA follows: TGCGCCAGCAGCCAAACAGGGAGCTATGGAGGCTACACCTTC.

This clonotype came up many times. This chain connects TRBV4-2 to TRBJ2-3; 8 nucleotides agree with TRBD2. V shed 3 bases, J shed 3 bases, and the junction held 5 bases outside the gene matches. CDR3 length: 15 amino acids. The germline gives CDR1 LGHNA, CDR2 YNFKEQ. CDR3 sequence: CASSQAPGGTDTQYF. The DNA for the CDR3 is TGTGCCAGCAGCCAGGCCCCGGGGGGGACAGATACGCAGTATTTT.

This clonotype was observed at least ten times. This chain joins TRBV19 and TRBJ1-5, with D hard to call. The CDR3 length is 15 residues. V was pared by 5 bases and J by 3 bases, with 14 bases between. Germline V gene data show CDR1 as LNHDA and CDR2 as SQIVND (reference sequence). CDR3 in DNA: TGTGCCAGTAGTTCGGACCCCGACCCCAATCAGCCCCAGCATTTT. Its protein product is CASSSDPDPNQPQHF.

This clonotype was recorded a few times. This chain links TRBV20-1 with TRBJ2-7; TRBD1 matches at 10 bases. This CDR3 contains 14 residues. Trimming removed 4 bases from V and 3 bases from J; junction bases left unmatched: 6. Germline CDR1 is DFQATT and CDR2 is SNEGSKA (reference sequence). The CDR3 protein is CSATGDRGIYEQYF. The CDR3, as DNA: TGCAGTGCTACAGGGGACAGGGGAATCTACGAGCAGTACTTC.

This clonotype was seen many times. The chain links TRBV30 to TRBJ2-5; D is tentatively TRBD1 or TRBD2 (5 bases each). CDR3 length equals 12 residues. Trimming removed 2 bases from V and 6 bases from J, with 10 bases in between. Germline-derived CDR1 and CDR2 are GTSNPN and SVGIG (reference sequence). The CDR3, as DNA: TGTGCCTGGAGTCGAGGGGAGAAGACCCAGTACTTC. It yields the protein CAWSRGEKTQYF.

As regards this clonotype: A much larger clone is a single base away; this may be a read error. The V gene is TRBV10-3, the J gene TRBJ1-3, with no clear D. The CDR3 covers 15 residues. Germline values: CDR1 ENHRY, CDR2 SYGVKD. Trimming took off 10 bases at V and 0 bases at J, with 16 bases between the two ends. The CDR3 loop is CASYPSSLSGNTIYF. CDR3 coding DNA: TGTGCCAGTTACCCCAGCTCACTCTCTGGAAACACCATATATTTT.

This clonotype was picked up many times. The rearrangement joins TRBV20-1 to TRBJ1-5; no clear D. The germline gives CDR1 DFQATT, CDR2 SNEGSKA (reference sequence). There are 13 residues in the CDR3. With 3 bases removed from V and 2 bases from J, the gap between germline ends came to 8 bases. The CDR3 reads CSASGKGNQPQHF. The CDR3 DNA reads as TGCAGTGCTAGTGGGAAGGGCAATCAGCCCCAGCATTTT.

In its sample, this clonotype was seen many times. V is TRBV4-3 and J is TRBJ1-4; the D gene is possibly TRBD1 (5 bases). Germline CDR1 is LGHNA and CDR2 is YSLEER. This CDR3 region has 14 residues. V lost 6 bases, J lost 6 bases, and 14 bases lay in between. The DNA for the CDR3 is TGCGCCAGCAGTCGCAGGGAAAGGGATGAAAAACTGTTTTTT. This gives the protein CASSRRERDEKLFF.

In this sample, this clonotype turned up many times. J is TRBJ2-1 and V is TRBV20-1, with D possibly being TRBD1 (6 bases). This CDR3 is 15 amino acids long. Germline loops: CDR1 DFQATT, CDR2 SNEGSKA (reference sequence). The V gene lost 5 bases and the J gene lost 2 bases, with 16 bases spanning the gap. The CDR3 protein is CSALQGERPYNEQFF. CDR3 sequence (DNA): TGCAGTGCTCTACAGGGAGAGCGGCCCTACAATGAGCAGTTCTTC.

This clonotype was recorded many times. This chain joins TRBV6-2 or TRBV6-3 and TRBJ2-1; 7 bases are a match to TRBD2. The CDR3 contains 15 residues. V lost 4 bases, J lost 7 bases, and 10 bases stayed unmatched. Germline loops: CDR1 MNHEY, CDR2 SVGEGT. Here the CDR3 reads CASSFSGSAGNEQFF. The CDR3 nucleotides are TGTGCCAGCAGTTTTAGCGGGTCGGCGGGGAATGAGCAGTTCTTC.

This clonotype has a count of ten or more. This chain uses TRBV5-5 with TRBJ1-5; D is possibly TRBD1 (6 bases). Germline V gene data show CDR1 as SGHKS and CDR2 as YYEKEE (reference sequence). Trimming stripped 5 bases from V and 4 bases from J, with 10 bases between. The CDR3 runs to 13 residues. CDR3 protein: CASSLTGNQPQHF. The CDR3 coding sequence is TGTGCCAGCAGTCTGACAGGTAATCAGCCCCAGCATTTT.

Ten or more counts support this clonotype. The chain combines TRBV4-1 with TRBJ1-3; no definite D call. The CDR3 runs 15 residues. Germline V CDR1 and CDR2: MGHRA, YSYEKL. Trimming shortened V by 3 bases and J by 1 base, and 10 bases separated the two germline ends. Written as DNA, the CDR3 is TGCGCCAGCAGCCAGAGAGAGCAATCTGGAAACACCATATATTTT. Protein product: CASSQREQSGNTIYF.

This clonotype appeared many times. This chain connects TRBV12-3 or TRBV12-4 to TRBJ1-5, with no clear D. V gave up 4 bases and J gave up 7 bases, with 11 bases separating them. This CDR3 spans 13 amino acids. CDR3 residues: CASSSGANQPQHF. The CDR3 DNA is TGTGCCAGCAGTTCCGGAGCAAACCAGCCCCAGCATTTT.

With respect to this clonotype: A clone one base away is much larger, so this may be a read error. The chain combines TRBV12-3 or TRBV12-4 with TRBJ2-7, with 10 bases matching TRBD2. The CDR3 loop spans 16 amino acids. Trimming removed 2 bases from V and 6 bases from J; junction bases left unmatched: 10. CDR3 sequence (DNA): TGTGCCAGCAGTTTATCCGGGACTAGCGCCTTATGCGAGCAGTACTTC. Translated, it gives CASSLSGTSALCEQYF.

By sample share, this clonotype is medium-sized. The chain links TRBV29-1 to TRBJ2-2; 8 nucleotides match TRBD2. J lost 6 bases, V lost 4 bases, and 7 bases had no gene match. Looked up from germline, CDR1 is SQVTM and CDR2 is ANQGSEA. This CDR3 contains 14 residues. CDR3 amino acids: CSVAESGGPGELFF. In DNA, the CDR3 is TGCAGCGTTGCTGAAAGCGGGGGTCCCGGGGAGCTGTTTTTT.

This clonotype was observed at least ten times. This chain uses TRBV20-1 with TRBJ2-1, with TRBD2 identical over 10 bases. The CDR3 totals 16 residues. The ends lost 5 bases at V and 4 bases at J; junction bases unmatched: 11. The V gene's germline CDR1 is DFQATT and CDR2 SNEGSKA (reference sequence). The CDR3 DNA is TGCAGTGCTCCAGCCCCACTAGCGGGGCTTTACAATGAGCAGTTCTTC. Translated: CSAPAPLAGLYNEQFF.

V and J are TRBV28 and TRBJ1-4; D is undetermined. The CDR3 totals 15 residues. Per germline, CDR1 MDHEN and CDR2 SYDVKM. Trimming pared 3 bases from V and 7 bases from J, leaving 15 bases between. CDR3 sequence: CASSFFRGTGEKLFF. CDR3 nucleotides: TGTGCCAGCAGTTTCTTCCGGGGAACGGGTGAAAAACTGTTTTTT.